These 8 T cell receptor beta chains came from one sample sequenced in a study of blood T cell repertoires in COVID-19. Clones were sequenced by immunoSEQ multiplex PCR, and TCRdb holds only the in-frame ones, with some missing. The sample lists approximately 120,000 clones; 75% to 85% were seen once. The sample consisted of peripheral blood. Receptors originate from a woman older than 75 with active or convalescent COVID-19.

The chain couples TRBV19 to TRBJ2-3, with D perhaps TRBD1 (5 bases). In germline, CDR1 is LNHDA, CDR2 SQIVND (reference sequence). This CDR3 is 15 amino acids long. Deletions cut 3 bases from V and 0 bases from J, with 10 bases between. The CDR3 DNA reads as TGTGCCAGTAGTATGGGGCAGATTAGCACAGATACGCAGTATTTT. Translated, it gives CASSMGQISTDTQYF.

The chain links TRBV19 to TRBJ2-2, with 9 positions matching TRBD2. Germline lookup yields CDR1 LNHDA and CDR2 SQIVND (reference sequence). V trimming: 7 bases; J trimming: 7 bases; junction bases outside the gene matches: 10. The CDR3 length is 15 residues. The CDR3 is CASNSQAGGHGELFF. The CDR3 DNA reads TGTGCCAGTAATAGTCAAGCGGGAGGTCACGGGGAGCTGTTTTTT.

V gene TRBV6-5 combines with J gene TRBJ2-3; D remains unclear. Per the germline V gene, CDR1 is MNHEY and CDR2 is SVGAGI. Between the trimmed V and J ends, which lost 0 bases and 3 bases, there was a span of 7 bases. The CDR3 is made up of 14 amino acids. The CDR3 DNA sequence: TGTGCCAGCAGTTACTCGTACTCGACAGATACGCAGTATTTT. Translated: CASSYSYSTDTQYF.

The rearrangement joins TRBV7-9 to TRBJ2-3; 9 bases match TRBD2. The CDR3 sequence is 16 residues long. Trimming at V came to 5 bases and at J to 4 bases, leaving 10 bases not matched to a gene. Germline V lookup: CDR1 SEHNR, CDR2 FQNEAQ (reference sequence). CDR3 region: CASSLSGRRGADTQYF. In DNA, the CDR3 is TGTGCCAGCAGCCTTAGCGGGAGAAGGGGCGCAGATACGCAGTATTTT.

The chain carries TRBV5-4 and TRBJ2-1; 8 nucleotides align to TRBD1. V lost 2 bases, J lost 4 bases, and 5 bases stayed unmatched. Germline lookup yields CDR1 SGHNT and CDR2 YYREEE (reference sequence). The CDR3 has 15 amino acids. In nucleotides, the CDR3 is TGTGCCAGCAGCTTTGGGACAGGTTTTTACAATGAGCAGTTCTTC. Translating gives CASSFGTGFYNEQFF.

This chain connects TRBV5-5 to TRBJ2-2; D is undetermined. Germline V gene data show CDR1 as SGHKS and CDR2 as YYEKEE (reference sequence). The CDR3 runs to 13 residues. V was shortened by 0 bases and J by 5 bases, with 5 bases between the two germline ends. The CDR3 DNA sequence: TGTGCCAGCAGCTTGGCCACAACCGGGGAGCTGTTTTTT. Protein sequence: CASSLATTGELFF.

The CDR3 loop reads CASSEAGFRSPLHF. The CDR3 DNA follows: TGTGCCAGCAGTGAAGCAGGGTTTCGTTCACCCCTCCACTTT. V is TRBV27 and J is TRBJ1-6; weak D call: TRBD1 (5 bases). This CDR3 is 14 amino acids long. With 5 bases removed from V and 9 bases from J, the gap between germline ends came to 14 bases. In germline, CDR1 is MNHEY, CDR2 SMNVEV (reference sequence).

The CDR3 DNA reads as TGTGCCAGCAGTTCCAAGACAGGGGGGAACACTGAAGCTTTCTTT. Encoded protein: CASSSKTGGNTEAFF. V and J are TRBV2 and TRBJ1-1; 9 bases are shared with TRBD1. The CDR3 is 15 amino acids. Trimming at V came to 5 bases and at J to 1 base, leaving 5 bases not matched to a gene. Germline V gene sequence: CDR1 SNHLY, CDR2 FYNNEI.